This TCR beta chain was recovered during a study of radiotherapy plus CTLA-4 blockade in lung cancer. As for the study in general: Roughly 17% of patients responded objectively, and around 32% achieved disease control. Overall study findings and caveats: Interferon-beta, together with early blood T cell clone dynamics, reportedly best predicted response. Clones of tumor-derived TCRs expanded in blood after radiotherapy plus ipilimumab.

With ipilimumab providing CTLA-4 blockade, focal radiation was administered to patients who had chemo-refractory metastatic non-small-cell lung cancer. Note on this clone: Antigen unknown.

Sequencing used immunoSEQ multiplex PCR; TCRdb keeps in-frame clones, though not all of them. Of roughly 24,000 clones listed, roughly 71% are singletons. This specimen consisted of peripheral blood, obtained from a patient treated with radiotherapy plus ipilimumab. This receptor was obtained from a human donor with non-small cell lung cancer that progressed on radiotherapy plus ipilimumab.

CDR3 amino acids: CASSYGQNYEQYF. The CDR3 region has the DNA TGTGCCAGCAGTTACGGGCAGAACTACGAGCAGTACTTC. The V call is TRBV6-6, the J call TRBJ2-7, with D unclear. The germline V gene has CDR1 MNHNY and CDR2 SVGAGI (reference sequence). The CDR3 is 13 amino acids. The V end lost 2 bases, the J end lost 3 bases, and 8 bases lay between the germline ends.